A single sample is the source of the 20 T cell receptor beta chains below, sequenced in a study of T-cell memory formation after mild COVID-19. TCRdb recomputed calls from the 5' RACE reads with MiXCR, one row per CDR3 protein. This table has around 250,000 distinct CDR3 sequences, around a tenth appearing once. Sequenced sample: PBMCs or a T cell subset sorted from them (not recorded which). These receptors were collected from a man aged 18 to 29 who had mild COVID-19 (a few samples of this study predate the infection). Cell type and time point are not known.

This clonotype was seen a few times. The V and J genes are TRBV3-1 and TRBJ2-5, with D possibly being TRBD1 (6 bases). The CDR3 runs to 15 residues. Germline V gives CDR1 LGHDT, CDR2 YNNKEL (reference sequence). The V gene lost 5 bases and the J gene lost 5 bases, with 18 bases spanning the gap. This CDR3 is CASSYQGYRTETQYF. The DNA for the CDR3 is TGTGCCAGCAGCTATCAGGGGTACAGGACGGAGACCCAGTACTTC.

This clonotype was detected a few times. The chain uses TRBV5-1 and TRBJ1-2; a weak D match, TRBD1 (6 bases). This CDR3 has 13 residues. Germline lookup yields CDR1 SGHRS and CDR2 YFSETQ. The germline V and J ends were trimmed by 0 bases and 6 bases, with 9 bases remaining between them. CDR3 sequence (DNA): TGCGCCAGCAGCTTGGTGGGGGCCGATGGCTACACCTTC. Residues: CASSLVGADGYTF.

There are a few counts of this clonotype. The chain employs TRBV7-9 and TRBJ1-1; no definite D call. Between the trimmed V and J ends, which lost 4 bases and 4 bases, there was a span of 7 bases. CDR3 size: 12 residues. The germline V gene encodes CDR1 SEHNR and CDR2 FQNEAQ (reference sequence). The CDR3 reads CASSSESTEAFF. The CDR3 coding sequence is TGTGCCAGCAGCTCTGAGTCCACTGAAGCTTTCTTT.

The chain joins TRBV20-1 to TRBJ1-5; weak D call: TRBD1 (5 bases). Germline V lookup: CDR1 DFQATT, CDR2 SNEGSKA (reference sequence). Trimming removed 0 bases at V and 3 bases at J, with 18 bases between. This CDR3 is 17 amino acids long. The chain's CDR3 is CSARDGRSGWVNQPQHF. The DNA of the CDR3 is TGCAGTGCTAGAGATGGTCGGTCAGGGTGGGTCAATCAGCCCCAGCATTTT.

This clonotype has more than one count but fewer than ten. The chain links TRBV3-1 to TRBJ2-3; a weak D match, TRBD1 (5 bases). The CDR3 extends over 14 amino acids. Germline loops: CDR1 LGHDT, CDR2 YNNKEL (reference sequence). V lost 4 bases, J lost 2 bases, and 10 bases lay in between. The CDR3: CASSPMTATDTQYF. The CDR3 DNA follows: TGTGCCAGCAGCCCAATGACAGCCACAGATACGCAGTATTTT.

This chain connects TRBV4-1 to TRBJ2-6; 9 nucleotides align to TRBD2. Germline V gene data show CDR1 as MGHRA and CDR2 as YSYEKL. Trimming took 0 bases from V and 1 from J; bases not matched to a gene: 10. The CDR3 spans 20 residues. CDR3 residues: CASSQERGASGVSGANVLTF. For the CDR3, the DNA is TGCGCCAGCAGCCAAGAAAGGGGGGCTAGCGGGGTATCTGGGGCCAACGTCCTGACTTTC.

This clonotype was counted between two and nine times. The gene calls are TRBV7-3 and TRBJ2-1; the D call may be TRBD1 or TRBD2 (5 bases each). The ends were cut back, 7 bases at V and 7 bases at J, with 14 bases in the middle. This CDR3 spans 13 amino acids. Germline CDR1 and CDR2: SGHTA and FQGTGA. This chain's CDR3 is CASTYGWGNEQFF. The DNA of the CDR3 is TGTGCCAGCACCTACGGGTGGGGGAATGAGCAGTTCTTC.

This clonotype was detected a few times. The genes are TRBV12-3 or TRBV12-4 and TRBJ2-1; D remains unclear. The CDR3 is 14 amino acids. The V end lost 2 bases, the J end lost 8 bases, and 13 bases lay between the germline ends. The CDR3 DNA sequence: TGTGCCAGCAGTTTAACAGTCACCGGCGATGAGCAGTTCTTC. Its translation is CASSLTVTGDEQFF.

Only a few counts were recorded for this clonotype. CDR3 sequence reads: CASSPRLAGLDTEAFF. Here the CDR3 DNA reads TGTGCCAGCTCACCAAGGCTAGCGGGGCTGGACACTGAAGCTTTCTTT. This sequence joins TRBV18 and TRBJ1-1, with D possibly TRBD1 on 5 matching bases. Trimming left V 2 bases short and J 3 bases short, with 16 bases between. Germline assignment: CDR1 KGHSH and CDR2 LQKENI. This CDR3 is built from 16 residues.

This clonotype was counted a few times. The chain carries TRBV7-3 and TRBJ2-1; unclear D gene. Trimming pared 2 bases from V and 1 base from J, leaving 9 bases between. The length of the CDR3 is 15 residues. Germline CDR1 reads SGHTA; CDR2 reads FQGTGA. The CDR3 protein is CASSLWIGSYNEQFF. DNA of the CDR3: TGTGCCAGCAGCTTATGGATTGGGTCCTACAATGAGCAGTTCTTC.

The chain couples TRBV11-2 to TRBJ1-5; D is unresolved. Looked up from germline, CDR1 is SGHAT and CDR2 is FQNNGV. There are 12 residues in the CDR3. Deletions cut 2 bases from V and 6 bases from J, with 5 bases between. The CDR3 spells CASSLPGQPQHF. As DNA, the CDR3 is TGTGCCAGCAGCTTACCCGGTCAGCCCCAGCATTTT.

This clonotype was counted at least ten times. This sequence joins TRBV7-2 and TRBJ2-4, with D tentatively TRBD2 (7 bases). Germline V lookup: CDR1 SGHTA, CDR2 FQGNSA. This CDR3 is 16 amino acids long. With 5 bases removed from V and 3 bases from J, the gap between germline ends came to 17 bases. The CDR3 DNA sequence: TGTGCCAGCAGCCATCATACAGGGAGGGACAAAAACATTCAGTACTTC. Translation: CASSHHTGRDKNIQYF.

The V gene is TRBV18, the J gene TRBJ2-7; possible D gene TRBD1, 7 bases. This CDR3 is 17 amino acids long. V gave up 2 bases and J gave up 3 bases, with 20 bases separating them. Germline lookup yields CDR1 KGHSH and CDR2 LQKENI. The CDR3 is CASSPSAPSQGGYEQYV. DNA for the CDR3: TGTGCCAGCTCACCATCCGCCCCTTCGCAGGGGGGCTACGAGCAGTACGTC.

This clonotype appeared a few times. A much larger clone lies a single base off, so this may be a read error. The chain has TRBV4-2 and TRBJ2-1, with D possibly TRBD2 on 6 matching bases. V lost 4 bases, J lost 2 bases, and 9 bases lay in between. This CDR3 contains 14 residues. CDR1 and CDR2 from the germline V gene are LGHNA and YNFKEQ. As DNA, the CDR3 is TGTGCCAGCAGCCCGGACTACCCCTACAATGAGCAGTTCTTC. Residues: CASSPDYPYNEQFF.

This clonotype was counted many times. The CDR3 reads CASSQGASKNIQYF. The CDR3 DNA reads TGTGCCAGCAGCCAAGGGGCGTCCAAAAACATTCAGTACTTC. V gene TRBV4-2 combines with J gene TRBJ2-4, with unresolved D. Germline CDR1 and CDR2: LGHNA and YNFKEQ. The CDR3 spans 14 residues. Trimming removed 1 base from V and 2 bases from J, with 6 bases in between.

This clonotype appeared a few times. The rearrangement uses TRBV5-4 and TRBJ1-2; D possibly corresponds to TRBD1 (5 bases). V lost 2 bases and J lost 7, with 12 bases in between. Germline CDR1 reads SGHNT; CDR2 reads YYREEE (reference sequence). The CDR3 sequence is 13 residues long. CDR3 residues: CASSFGGMGGYTF. The DNA for the CDR3 is TGTGCCAGCAGCTTCGGGGGAATGGGTGGCTACACCTTC.

This clonotype was seen only a few times. The chain is built from TRBV5-1 and TRBJ2-1, with no clear D. The CDR3 runs to 13 residues. In germline, CDR1 is SGHRS, CDR2 YFSETQ. Trimming cost V 0 bases and J 6 bases, with 7 bases left between them. CDR3 amino acids: CASSLASPNEQFF. The CDR3 DNA reads as TGCGCCAGCAGCTTGGCCAGTCCCAATGAGCAGTTCTTC.

This clonotype was counted a few times. V gene TRBV4-2 combines with J gene TRBJ2-6; D is ambiguous. Between the trimmed V and J ends, which lost 2 bases and 0 bases, there was a span of 8 bases. Germline lookup yields CDR1 LGHNA and CDR2 YNFKEQ. CDR3 length: 16 residues. CDR3 protein: CASSQFLASGANVLTF. The CDR3 DNA follows: TGTGCCAGCAGCCAATTTTTGGCCTCTGGGGCCAACGTCCTGACTTTC.

Here the CDR3 reads CASRHRGGYEQFF. DNA of the CDR3: TGTGCCAGCCGACACCGCGGCGGATATGAGCAGTTCTTC. The chain carries TRBV7-3 and TRBJ2-1; D gene unclear. The CDR3 is made up of 13 amino acids. Germline-derived CDR1 and CDR2 are SGHTA and FQGTGA. V lost 8 bases and J lost 8, with 16 bases in between.

This clonotype turned up a few times. The chain carries TRBV6-1 and TRBJ1-5; no reliable D call. Trimming stripped 5 bases from V and 3 bases from J, with 8 bases between. CDR3 size: 13 residues. The germline CDR1 and CDR2 sequences are MNHNS and SASEGT. As DNA, the CDR3 is TGTGCCAGCAGTCCGGGTTACAATCAGCCCCAGCATTTT. Its translation: CASSPGYNQPQHF.